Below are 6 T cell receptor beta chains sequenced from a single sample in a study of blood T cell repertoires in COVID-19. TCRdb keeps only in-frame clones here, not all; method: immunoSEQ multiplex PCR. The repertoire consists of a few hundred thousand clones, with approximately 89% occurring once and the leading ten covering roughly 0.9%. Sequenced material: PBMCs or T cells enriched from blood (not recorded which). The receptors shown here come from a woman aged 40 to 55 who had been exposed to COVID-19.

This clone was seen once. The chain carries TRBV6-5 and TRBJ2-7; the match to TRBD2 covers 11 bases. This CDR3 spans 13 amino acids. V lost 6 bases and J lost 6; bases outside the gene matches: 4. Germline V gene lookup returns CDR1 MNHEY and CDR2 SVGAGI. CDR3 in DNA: TGTGCCAGCAGAGCTAGCGGGAGGTTCGAGCAGTACTTC. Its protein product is CASRASGRFEQYF.

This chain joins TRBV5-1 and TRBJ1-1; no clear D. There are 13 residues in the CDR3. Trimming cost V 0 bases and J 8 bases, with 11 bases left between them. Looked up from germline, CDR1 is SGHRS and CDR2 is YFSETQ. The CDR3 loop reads CASSLGRGGEAFF. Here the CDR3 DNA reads TGCGCCAGCAGCTTGGGTCGTGGAGGGGAAGCTTTCTTT. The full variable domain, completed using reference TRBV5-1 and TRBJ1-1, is KAGVTQTPRYLIKTRGQQVTLSCSPISGHRSVSWYQQTPGQGLQFLFEYFSETQRNKGNFPGRFSGRQFSNSRSEMNVSTLELGDSALYLCASSLGRGGEAFFGQGTRLTVV.

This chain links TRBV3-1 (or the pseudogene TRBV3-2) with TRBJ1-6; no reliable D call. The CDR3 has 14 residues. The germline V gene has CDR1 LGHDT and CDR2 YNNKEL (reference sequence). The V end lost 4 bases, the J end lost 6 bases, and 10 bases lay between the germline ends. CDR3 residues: CASSPSVANSPLHF. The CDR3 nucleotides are TGTGCCAGCAGCCCCAGCGTTGCTAATTCACCCCTCCACTTT.

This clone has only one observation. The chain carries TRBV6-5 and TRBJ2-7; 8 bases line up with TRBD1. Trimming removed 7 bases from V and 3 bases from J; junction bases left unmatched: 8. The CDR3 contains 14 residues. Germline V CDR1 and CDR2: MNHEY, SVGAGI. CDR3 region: CASIRTGRGYEQYF. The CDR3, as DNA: TGTGCCAGCATCAGGACAGGGAGAGGCTACGAGCAGTACTTC.

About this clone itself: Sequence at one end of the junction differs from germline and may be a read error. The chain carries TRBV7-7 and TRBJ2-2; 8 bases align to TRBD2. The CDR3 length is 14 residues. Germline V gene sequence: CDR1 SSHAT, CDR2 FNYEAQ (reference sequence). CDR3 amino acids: CASSFRGGTGELFF. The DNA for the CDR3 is TGTGCTAGCAGCTTCCGGGGGGGCACCGGGGAGCTGTTTTTT.

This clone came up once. The CDR3 bases are TGTGCCAGCAGTTATAGTAGCAATCAGCCCCAGCATTTT. Its translation is CASSYSSNQPQHF. The chain couples TRBV6-5 to TRBJ1-5, with D hard to call. Trimming cost V 3 bases and J 0 bases, with 3 bases left between them. CDR1 is MNHEY and CDR2 is SVGAGI in the germline V gene. The CDR3 runs to 13 residues.